This T cell receptor (beta chain) was recovered during a study of CD8+CD57+ T cells in acquired aplastic anemia (dated by TCRdb to 2017 to 2018). About the investigation overall: On average, sorted CD4+ and CD8+ cells yielded roughly 3.4 ug of extracted DNA, with a range of roughly 0.17 to 27.4 ug. A CD8+CD57+ expansion meant a frequency higher than the mean frequency seen in healthy subjects. Broader findings and caveats from the paper: Between patients and healthy controls, no significant difference in CD8+ Simpson's diversity was found (P=0.060). Some 30 CD8+ CDR3 sequences were found to be shared between patients and controls, but these sequences appeared to be highly expressed in patients and within the immunodominant clones of the patients.

Expansion of CD8+CD57+ cells had been shown by flow cytometry in the patients chosen for sequencing. Severe acquired aplastic anemia was diagnosed in all patients according to International Study of Aplastic Anemia and Agranulocytosis and Camitta criteria. At the time blood was sampled, none of the patients had received any therapy. In the study, sorted CD4+ and CD8+ blood T cells from patients with severe aplastic anemia and from healthy subjects underwent deep sequencing of TCR repertoires. In the USA, patient enrollment took place under clinicaltrials.gov protocols 00001620, 01623167, 00001397, 00071045, 00081523 and 00961064. Ficoll-Paque density gradient centrifugation was used to isolate peripheral blood mononuclear cells. CD4+ and CD8+ T cells were sorted by FACS or magnetic beads before DNA extraction. From its cysteine to its phenylalanine, the CDR3 spans 15 amino acids. Only the CDR3 DNA is retained, 45 bases long and in frame from the first base. The germline V gene (reference sequence) sets CDR1 to DFQATT and CDR2 to SNEGSKA. For this chain, trimming is 6 bases at the V end and 4 bases at the J end, and the number of junction bases without a gene match is 7.

Genomic DNA was used as template for profiling of TCR beta VDJ combinations and CDR3 sequences. TCR repertoire sequencing was run on an Illumina HiSeq 2000. The original pipeline was this. TRBV/TRBJ rearrangement plots, CDR3 size and DJ length profiles, and Simpson's diversity index were used to evaluate the repertoires. Whichever DNA sequence was most abundant in the deep sequencing data was defined as the immunodominant clone. CDR3 amino acid sequences were screened for sharing across subjects and compared with published repertoires and the VDJdb database. TCRdb handled the public reads itself, with Q25 trimming in fastp and clone calling in MiXCR, and kept productive beta chains. Every CDR3 protein is listed once, alongside the most common genes and DNA of its rows. TCRdb's processing, not the study's, gives the V and J calls here. In all, the sample holds hundreds of thousands of distinct CDR3 sequences, and roughly 53% of those were seen once. The top ten clonotypes cover 1.3% of the sample.

About this clonotype: Its antigen is currently not known. Within one base of it there is no much larger clone, and no base qualities were kept.

The receptor chain draws on TRBV20-1 and TRBJ1-6; a stretch of 9 junction bases matches TRBD1. The source is a human donor with aplastic anemia. The sample taken for sequencing was sorted CD4+, CD8+, or CD8+CD57+ T cells (not recorded which) from PBMCs. The encoded CDR3 is CSADPGQGYNSPLHF. The DNA sequence reads TGCAGTGCCGATCCGGGACAGGGATATAATTCACCCCTCCACTTT.